The next 32 T cell receptor beta chains were all read from a single sample in a study of T cells in Graves' hyperthyroidism and ophthalmopathy. Amplified regions were TCR beta CDR3 sequences from RNA transcripts. Researchers ran a first-round RT-PCR on the TCR CDR3 using the HTBI primer set. MiXCR was run by TCRdb on the multiplex PCR reads, yielding one entry per CDR3 protein. Of fewer than 550,000 distinct CDR3 sequences detected, roughly 14% appear once; the ten largest clones hold around an eighth. Material: blood. These receptors were obtained from a woman in her late teens or twenties with Graves' hyperthyroidism.

This clonotype has more than one count but fewer than ten. The rearrangement joins TRBV4-3 to TRBJ2-4, with TRBD2 matching over 8 bases. The CDR3 is made up of 16 amino acids. In germline, CDR1 is LGHNA, CDR2 YSLEER. The junction had 7 bases not matched to a gene; V was cut back by 3 bases and J by 3 bases. The CDR3 DNA reads TGCGCCAGCAGCCACACCCCCGGGGGGGTCAAAAACATTCAGTACTTC. This encodes CASSHTPGGVKNIQYF.

This clonotype has at least ten counts. The genes are TRBV3-1 and TRBJ2-3; no definite D call. The CDR3 runs to 16 residues. Trimming cost V 0 bases and J 0 bases, with 10 bases left between them. Germline CDR1 reads LGHDT; CDR2 reads YNNKEL (reference sequence). CDR3 sequence reads: CASSQELLVSTDTQYF. CDR3 nucleotides: TGTGCCAGCAGCCAAGAACTCCTCGTTAGCACAGATACGCAGTATTTT.

The V call is TRBV6-1, the J call TRBJ2-3; D gene ambiguous. Germline values: CDR1 MNHNS, CDR2 SASEGT. The CDR3 is 13 amino acids. Trimming took 3 bases from V and 2 from J, leaving 6 bases between them. CDR3 coding DNA: TGTGCCAGCAGTGAGAGTGACACAGATACGCAGTATTTT. It encodes CASSESDTDTQYF.

The sample holds many counts of this clonotype. The chain has TRBV20-1 and TRBJ2-3, with TRBD1 identical over 7 bases. With V trimmed by 5 bases and J by 0 bases, 8 bases remained unmatched. Germline CDR1 reads DFQATT; CDR2 reads SNEGSKA (reference sequence). The CDR3 contains 15 residues. Here the CDR3 reads CSAGDRGSSTDTQYF. Written as DNA, the CDR3 is TGCAGTGCTGGGGACAGAGGTTCTAGCACAGATACGCAGTATTTT.

In its sample, this clonotype was seen a few times. The chain couples TRBV2 to TRBJ2-7, with 15 bases lining up with TRBD2. Germline assignment: CDR1 SNHLY and CDR2 FYNNEI. Germline trimming cut 6 bases from V and 1 base from J; bases unmatched to any gene: 13. The CDR3 contains 19 residues. The DNA of the CDR3 is TGTGCCAGCAGGAGAACTGGACTAGCGGGGGGGGCGGGATCCTACGAGCAGTACTTC. Residues: CASRRTGLAGGAGSYEQYF.

This clonotype was seen a handful of times. The V gene is TRBV20-1, the J gene TRBJ2-7, with D perhaps matching TRBD1 (6 bases). In germline, CDR1 is DFQATT, CDR2 SNEGSKA (reference sequence). The CDR3 runs to 16 residues. The V end lost 6 bases, the J end lost 0 bases, and 21 bases lay between the germline ends. The CDR3 here is CSAKHYPGQHSYEQYF. DNA of the CDR3: TGCAGTGCGAAACACTACCCGGGACAACACTCCTACGAGCAGTACTTC.

V usage is TRBV19 and J usage is TRBJ2-2; D remains unclear. The CDR3 is made up of 17 amino acids. The germline CDR1 and CDR2 sequences are LNHDA and SQIVND (reference sequence). V lost 4 bases, J lost 0 bases, and 15 bases lay in between. As DNA, the CDR3 is TGTGCCAGTAGTACTCAAACCCTTAGCTCGAACACCGGGGAGCTGTTTTTT. Its protein is CASSTQTLSSNTGELFF.

Concerning this clonotype: The junction departs from germline at one end; a sequencing error may be responsible. The CDR3 sequence: CASSFDWDEQYF. In DNA, the CDR3 is TGTGCCAGCAGCTTCGACTGGGACGAGCAGTACTTC. The gene calls are TRBV5-1 and TRBJ2-7; D remains ambiguous. The CDR3 runs to 12 residues. Looked up from germline, CDR1 is SGHRS and CDR2 is YFSETQ.

This clonotype was seen a few times. DNA for the CDR3: TGTGCCAGCAGCGACCAGGGGGCCAGGGAAAAACTGTTTTTT. Protein product: CASSDQGAREKLFF. This chain connects TRBV6-1 to TRBJ1-4, with TRBD1 identical over 8 bases. After removal of 6 bases from V and 8 bases from J, the junction contained 8 bases not matched to a gene. The CDR3 is 14 residues long. Per germline, CDR1 MNHNS and CDR2 SASEGT.

The chain employs TRBV5-1 and TRBJ2-5; 7 positions match TRBD1. V gave up 0 bases and J gave up 5 bases; unmatched junction bases: 7. CDR3 size: 15 residues. Germline V lookup: CDR1 SGHRS, CDR2 YFSETQ. CDR3 coding DNA: TGCGCCAGCAGCTTGGCGGGACAGACATGGGAGACCCAGTACTTC. It translates to CASSLAGQTWETQYF. The whole variable domain, remainder taken from reference TRBV5-1 and TRBJ2-5, is KAGVTQTPRYLIKTRGQQVTLSCSPISGHRSVSWYQQTPGQGLQFLFEYFSETQRNKGNFPGRFSGRQFSNSRSEMNVSTLELGDSALYLCASSLAGQTWETQYFGPGTRLLVL.

The chain links TRBV19 to TRBJ1-6, with TRBD1 as a possible D gene (6 bases). Looked up from germline, CDR1 is LNHDA and CDR2 is SQIVND (reference sequence). V was cut by 6 bases and J by 10 bases, with 13 bases left in between. The CDR3 loop spans 13 amino acids. The CDR3 reads CASSVRGNSPLHF. In DNA form, the CDR3 reads TGTGCCAGTAGCGTCAGGGGAAACTCACCCCTCCACTTT.

A word on this clonotype: A read error is possible here, since a much larger clone lies one base away. This chain connects TRBV7-3 to TRBJ1-1; D uncertain. The CDR3 totals 12 residues. Germline V gives CDR1 SGHTA, CDR2 FQGTGA. The CDR3 spells CASSLTWTEASF. Here the CDR3 DNA reads TGTGCCAGCAGCTTAACTTGGACTGAAGCTTCCTTT.

The chain uses TRBV9 and TRBJ2-1; D gene uncertain. V was cut by 1 base and J by 10 bases, with 9 bases left in between. The germline V gene has CDR1 SGDLS and CDR2 YYNGEE. This CDR3 contains 12 residues. For the CDR3, the DNA is TGTGCCAGCAGCGTACCCTTGGGGGAGCAGTTCTTC. Translating gives CASSVPLGEQFF.

This clonotype occurred a few times. This chain joins TRBV27 and TRBJ2-1; D is undetermined. The CDR3 has 15 residues. Trimming stripped 0 bases from V and 6 bases from J, with 12 bases between. The germline V gene has CDR1 MNHEY and CDR2 SMNVEV (reference sequence). CDR3: CASSLSRLLTNEQFF. The CDR3 DNA follows: TGTGCCAGCAGTTTATCCAGGTTGTTGACCAATGAGCAGTTCTTC.

This clonotype was seen at least ten times. The chain recombines TRBV5-6 with TRBJ2-3, with unresolved D. CDR3 length equals 11 residues. The germline gives CDR1 SGHDT, CDR2 YYEEEE. The V end was cut by 3 bases, the J end by 2 bases, with 1 base between. The CDR3 bases are TGTGCCAGCAGCTACACAGATACGCAGTATTTT. It yields the protein CASSYTDTQYF.

This clonotype showed up many times. The rearrangement links TRBV12-3 or TRBV12-4 to TRBJ2-3; no firm D call. The CDR3 has 12 residues. Trimming took 0 bases from V and 8 from J, leaving 6 bases between them. The CDR3 DNA follows: TGTGCCAGCAGTTTAGCTGGGTCTACGCAGTATTTT. This translates into CASSLAGSTQYF.

This clonotype was recorded many times. The chain carries TRBV13 and TRBJ1-2, with D unclear. Looked up from germline, CDR1 is PRHDT and CDR2 is FYEKMQ (reference sequence). V lost 6 bases and J lost 0, with 5 bases in between. The CDR3 contains 12 residues. In nucleotides, the CDR3 is TGTGCCAGCAGTAGTTCTAACTATGGCTACACCTTC. This gives the protein CASSSSNYGYTF. Filled out from reference TRBV13 and TRBJ1-2, the complete variable domain reads AAGVIQSPRHLIKEKRETATLKCYPIPRHDTVYWYQQGPGQDPQFLISFYEKMQSDKGSIPDRFSAQQFSDYHSELNMSSLELGDSALYFCASSSSNYGYTFGSGTRLTVV.

Many counts were recorded for this clonotype. This sequence joins TRBV12-3 or TRBV12-4 and TRBJ1-1; D remains ambiguous. This CDR3 is built from 13 residues. The V and J ends lost 0 bases and 8 bases respectively, with 10 bases between them. In DNA, the CDR3 is TGTGCCAGCAGTTTAGCAGGAAGAGGGGAAGCTTTCTTT. It translates to CASSLAGRGEAFF.

This clonotype was detected ten times or more. The V gene is TRBV2, the J gene TRBJ2-1, with 7 bases matching TRBD2. The V gene end was trimmed by 7 bases and the J gene end by 5 bases; junction bases not matched to a gene: 11. CDR3 length equals 15 residues. CDR1 SNHLY and CDR2 FYNNEI come from the germline V gene. DNA of the CDR3: TGTGCCAGCAAGGTTGAGAGCGGGGAAAACAATGAGCAGTTCTTC. Amino acid sequence: CASKVESGENNEQFF.

About this clonotype itself: This may arise from a read error, as a much more abundant clone is one base away. This chain uses TRBV24-1 with TRBJ2-1; the D is unclear. The CDR3 is 14 amino acids. In germline, CDR1 is KGHDR, CDR2 SFDVKD. Trimming took 5 bases from V and 2 from J, leaving 9 bases between them. CDR3 in amino acids: CATSVSVAYNEQFF. For the CDR3, the DNA is TGTGCCACCAGTGTCAGCGTGGCCTACAATGAGCAGTTCTTC.

This chain links TRBV3-1 with TRBJ1-2, with D perhaps TRBD1 (5 bases). The CDR3 extends over 11 amino acids. Trimming stripped 6 bases from V and 6 bases from J, with 8 bases between. Germline CDR1 reads LGHDT; CDR2 reads YNNKEL (reference sequence). CDR3 region: CASRRRDGYTF. In DNA form, the CDR3 reads TGTGCCAGCAGGCGCAGGGATGGCTACACCTTC.

This sequence joins TRBV3-1 and TRBJ2-1, with 11 nucleotides matching TRBD2. The CDR3 is 16 amino acids. V was clipped by 3 bases and J by 7 bases; unmatched bases: 8. In germline, CDR1 is LGHDT, CDR2 YNNKEL (reference sequence). The CDR3, as DNA: TGTGCCAGCAGCCATGAAACTAGCGGGAGTTCTAATGAGCAGTTCTTC. Protein: CASSHETSGSSNEQFF.

The chain couples TRBV20-1 to TRBJ1-6; possible D gene TRBD1, 5 bases. This CDR3 contains 14 residues. Trimming stripped 0 bases from V and 10 bases from J, with 13 bases between. CDR1 DFQATT and CDR2 SNEGSKA come from the germline V gene (reference sequence). CDR3 bases: TGCAGTGCTAGAGAAAGGCAGGGTTACTCACCCCTCCACTTT. Encoded protein: CSARERQGYSPLHF.

This clonotype has ten or more counts. This chain uses TRBV27 with TRBJ2-1; 8 bases align to TRBD2. Per the germline V gene, CDR1 is MNHEY and CDR2 is SMNVEV (reference sequence). The CDR3 extends over 16 amino acids. The J segment lost 0 bases and the V segment lost 5 bases, leaving 6 bases of the junction unmatched. The CDR3 DNA is TGTGCCAGCAGTGGGTCCAGCGGGAGCTCCTACAATGAGCAGTTCTTC. Translated: CASSGSSGSSYNEQFF.

This clonotype was detected many times. The genes are TRBV7-8 and TRBJ2-1; unclear D gene. The CDR3 contains 16 residues. Germline V CDR1 and CDR2: SGHVS, FQNEAQ. V was shortened by 2 bases and J by 3 bases, with 14 bases between the two germline ends. The DNA for the CDR3 is TGTGCCAGCAGCTTACTCGGGTCGGCGAACTACAATGAGCAGTTCTTC. The encoded protein is CASSLLGSANYNEQFF.

This clonotype has only one observation. The chain recombines TRBV9 with TRBJ2-2; D might be TRBD1 or TRBD2, each matching 5 bases. The CDR3 contains 12 residues. V lost 7 bases and J lost 1, with 5 bases in between. Germline V CDR1 and CDR2: SGDLS, YYNGEE. CDR3 region: CASGGNTGELFF. As DNA, the CDR3 is TGTGCCAGCGGGGGGAACACCGGGGAGCTGTTTTTT.

This clonotype came up a few times. A much larger clone sits a single nucleotide away, making a read error possible. This rearrangement joins TRBV11-1 to TRBJ2-1, with TRBD1 matching 10 bases. The CDR3 is 15 residues long. V gave up 8 bases and J gave up 3 bases; unmatched junction bases: 7. In germline, CDR1 is SGHAT, CDR2 FQDESV (reference sequence). CDR3 DNA sequence: TGTGCCAGCGGCCTTGACAGGGGGCACTACAATGAGCAGTTCTTC. It codes for CASGLDRGHYNEQFF.

This clonotype showed up just a few times. The chain joins TRBV10-3 to TRBJ1-6, with TRBD1 matching 8 bases. Per germline, CDR1 ENHRY and CDR2 SYGVKD. V was pared by 7 bases and J by 5 bases, with 7 bases of the junction left unmatched. The CDR3 contains 15 residues. The CDR3 DNA reads TGTGCCATCAAGGGCGGGGGACAGGATAATTCACCCCTCCACTTT. The encoded protein is CAIKGGGQDNSPLHF.

The chain is built from TRBV7-2 and TRBJ2-7; 8 nucleotides line up with TRBD2. Germline V lookup: CDR1 SGHTA, CDR2 FQGNSA. V trimming: 1 base; J trimming: 6 bases; junction bases outside the gene matches: 5. The CDR3 sequence is 14 residues long. The CDR3 nucleotides read TGTGCCAGCAGCTTAGGACGGGAGGGGCGCGAGCAGTACTTC. Translating it yields CASSLGREGREQYF.

The chain links TRBV6-1 to TRBJ2-7; TRBD2 agrees at 8 bases. J gave up 6 bases and V 5 bases, and 9 bases lay outside the gene matches. The germline CDR1 and CDR2 sequences are MNHNS and SASEGT. There are 14 residues in the CDR3. The CDR3 DNA is TGTGCCAGCAGTATTAGCGGGATCTTCGTCGAGCAGTACTTC. As protein: CASSISGIFVEQYF.

The chain has TRBV27 and TRBJ2-1; possible D gene TRBD2, 6 bases. The V and J ends lost 2 bases and 0 bases respectively, with 14 bases between them. This CDR3 has 17 amino acids. The germline V gene encodes CDR1 MNHEY and CDR2 SMNVEV (reference sequence). CDR3 protein: CASSLKSGLLSYNEQFF. CDR3 sequence (DNA): TGTGCCAGCAGTTTAAAATCGGGACTCCTCTCCTACAATGAGCAGTTCTTC.

This clonotype has at least ten counts. The V call is TRBV7-2, the J call TRBJ1-5; D is undetermined. V lost 1 base, J lost 6 bases, and 7 bases lay in between. CDR1 is SGHTA and CDR2 is FQGNSA in the germline V gene. The CDR3 consists of 13 residues. As DNA, the CDR3 is TGTGCCAGCAGCTTAGAATACGGTCAGCCCCAGCATTTT. Its translation is CASSLEYGQPQHF.